The 27 T cell receptor beta chains in this list originate from one sample, sequenced in a study of T cells in Graves' hyperthyroidism and ophthalmopathy. TCR beta CDR3 regions were amplified from RNA. The HTBI primer set was used in a first-round RT-PCR of the TCR CDR3. Using its own MiXCR run on the multiplex PCR reads, TCRdb lists one record per CDR3 protein. The sample lists fewer than 300,000 distinct CDR3 sequences, approximately 26% seen once, with about a quarter in the top ten. What was sequenced was blood. These receptors all come from a man aged 35 to 55 with Graves' hyperthyroidism that later progressed to Graves' ophthalmopathy.

This clonotype showed up many times. This chain links TRBV28 with TRBJ1-2; 7 bases agree with TRBD1. The CDR3 length is 15 residues. Germline lookup yields CDR1 MDHEN and CDR2 SYDVKM. The V segment lost 3 bases and the J segment 0 bases; nucleotides outside the gene matches: 4. The CDR3 DNA reads as TGTGCCAGCAGTTTTCTTGACAGGGCTAACTATGGCTACACCTTC. Its translation is CASSFLDRANYGYTF.

This clonotype was counted at least ten times. This chain connects TRBV28 to TRBJ1-3, with a weak D call TRBD1 (6 bases). The CDR3 has 14 residues. Germline CDR1 and CDR2: MDHEN and SYDVKM. Trimming took 6 bases from V and 6 from J, leaving 15 bases between them. The CDR3 here is CASSYTGDTNTIYF. CDR3 sequence (DNA): TGTGCCAGCAGCTACACCGGGGACACAAACACCATATATTTT.

This clonotype was picked up one time. This chain uses TRBV28 with TRBJ2-5, with D possibly TRBD2 on 6 matching bases. The V and J ends lost 6 bases and 5 bases respectively, with 13 bases between them. Germline V gene sequence: CDR1 MDHEN, CDR2 SYDVKM. The CDR3 contains 13 residues. CDR3 sequence reads: CASRVLARETQYF. Here the CDR3 DNA reads TGTGCCAGCAGAGTACTAGCTCGGGAGACCCAGTACTTC. Drawing the rest from reference TRBV28 and TRBJ2-5, the complete variable domain is DVKVTQSSRYLVKRTGEKVFLECVQDMDHENMFWYRQDPGLGLRLIYFSYDVKMKEKGDIPEGYSVSREKKERFSLILESASTNQTSMYLCASRVLARETQYFGPGTRLLVL.

The rearrangement uses TRBV11-1 and TRBJ2-2; D ambiguous. V was trimmed by 5 bases and J by 0 bases, leaving 16 bases between them. The CDR3 length is 17 residues. Germline loops: CDR1 SGHAT, CDR2 FQDESV (reference sequence). The CDR3 sequence: CASSPQWRQANTGELFF. In DNA, the CDR3 is TGTGCCAGCAGCCCACAATGGCGGCAGGCGAACACCGGGGAGCTGTTTTTT.

The CDR3 reads CASTGGTLQETQYF. The CDR3 DNA reads TGCGCCAGCACTGGGGGCACCCTCCAAGAGACCCAGTACTTC. The V gene is TRBV10-2, the J gene TRBJ2-5; possible D gene TRBD1, 6 bases. The CDR3 extends over 14 amino acids. Between the trimmed V and J ends, which lost 7 bases and 1 base, there was a span of 13 bases. The germline gives CDR1 WSHSY, CDR2 SAAADI.

This clonotype was seen ten or more times. The rearrangement joins TRBV12-3 or TRBV12-4 to TRBJ2-7; 9 bases fit TRBD1. This CDR3 comprises 13 residues. V lost 5 bases to trimming and J lost 9 bases; unmatched junction nucleotides: 8. The CDR3 is CASSPGQGLRQYF. The CDR3 region has the DNA TGTGCCAGCAGTCCGGGACAGGGTCTGCGGCAGTACTTC.

There are many counts of this clonotype. The V gene is TRBV11-1, the J gene TRBJ2-2; 7 bases fit TRBD1. Germline assignment: CDR1 SGHAT and CDR2 FQDESV (reference sequence). This CDR3 is built from 16 residues. V was pared by 3 bases and J by 6 bases, with 10 bases of the junction left unmatched. In DNA, the CDR3 is TGTGCCAGCAGCTTCCCGACAGGGTTCCTTGCCGGGGAGCTGTTTTTT. Amino acids: CASSFPTGFLAGELFF.

The genes are TRBV6-5 and TRBJ2-6; D is perhaps TRBD1 or TRBD2 (6 bases each). CDR1 and CDR2 (germline): MNHEY, SVGAGI. V was cut by 2 bases and J by 2 bases, with 10 bases left in between. This CDR3 contains 16 residues. For the CDR3, the DNA is TGTGCCAGCAGTTACGCTCGGGGGCCTGGGGCCAACGTCCTGACTTTC. It is translated as CASSYARGPGANVLTF.

The table lists this clonotype with many counts. V usage is TRBV11-2 and J usage is TRBJ2-7; possible D gene TRBD2, 5 bases. Deletions cut 1 base from V and 2 bases from J, with 12 bases between. The V gene's germline CDR1 is SGHAT and CDR2 FQNNGV. This CDR3 spans 15 amino acids. CDR3 in DNA: TGTGCCAGCAGCTTAGTGGGCACTAGAGCCTACGAGCAGTACTTC. This codes for CASSLVGTRAYEQYF.

Many counts were recorded for this clonotype. The V call is TRBV29-1, the J call TRBJ2-5; D could derive from TRBD1 or TRBD2 (5 bases each). The CDR3 has 15 residues. Germline CDR1 is SQVTM and CDR2 is ANQGSEA. V was pared by 8 bases and J by 5 bases, with 24 bases between. This CDR3 is CSFTLPGRGLETQYF. The CDR3 nucleotides read TGCAGCTTCACTCTACCGGGACGGGGTCTTGAGACCCAGTACTTC.

The sample holds many counts of this clonotype. This rearrangement joins TRBV7-9 to TRBJ2-7, with 7 bases matching TRBD2. Germline lookup yields CDR1 SEHNR and CDR2 FQNEAQ (reference sequence). The CDR3 loop spans 15 amino acids. V gave up 8 bases and J gave up 0 bases; unmatched junction bases: 10. The CDR3 bases are TGTGCCAGCGGGTGGGGGGGGAGGAGCTCCTACGAGCAGTACTTC. Residues: CASGWGGRSSYEQYF.

The chain employs TRBV28 and TRBJ1-1; 8 bases line up with TRBD1. V shed 9 bases and J 6 bases; nucleotides not matched to a gene: 12. Germline assignment: CDR1 MDHEN and CDR2 SYDVKM. The CDR3 totals 14 residues. As DNA, the CDR3 is TGTGCCAGTTACCCGGACAGGGAGGTTGCTGAAGCTTTCTTT. As protein: CASYPDREVAEAFF.

This clonotype was picked up many times. The V gene is TRBV6-2 or TRBV6-3, the J gene TRBJ1-2; D is unresolved. Germline assignment: CDR1 MNHEY and CDR2 SVGEGT. This CDR3 comprises 15 residues. V shed 6 bases and J shed 0 bases, with 14 bases lying between them. The CDR3, as DNA: TGTGCCAGCAGCCCCCGAAGGGAAGCTAACTATGGCTACACCTTC. Protein: CASSPRREANYGYTF.

This clonotype was counted at least ten times. V is TRBV6-5 and J is TRBJ2-2; D uncertain. V shed 2 bases and J shed 4 bases, with 8 bases lying between them. This CDR3 spans 14 amino acids. The germline V gene encodes CDR1 MNHEY and CDR2 SVGAGI. The DNA for the CDR3 is TGTGCCAGCAGTTACGGCGGAAGCACCGGGGAGCTGTTTTTT. Translating it yields CASSYGGSTGELFF.

V usage is TRBV25-1 and J usage is TRBJ1-2, with D perhaps TRBD1 (5 bases). V lost 6 bases and J lost 8, with 16 bases in between. CDR3 length equals 13 residues. Germline V gene data show CDR1 as MGHDK and CDR2 as SYGVNS. CDR3 nucleotides: TGTGCCAGCAGGGAACAGGCCCTGGGGGGCTACACCTTC. Translation gives CASREQALGGYTF.

This clonotype was found a few times. The chain links TRBV5-1 to TRBJ1-2, with no clear D. The CDR3 sequence is 15 residues long. Trimming took off 0 bases at V and 1 base at J, with 10 bases between the two ends. CDR1 is SGHRS and CDR2 is YFSETQ in the germline V gene. CDR3 DNA: TGCGCCAGCAGCTTGGCCGTTGGAATTAACTATGGCTACACCTTC. This codes for CASSLAVGINYGYTF. Together with reference TRBV5-1 and TRBJ1-2, the CDR3 gives the full variable domain: KAGVTQTPRYLIKTRGQQVTLSCSPISGHRSVSWYQQTPGQGLQFLFEYFSETQRNKGNFPGRFSGRQFSNSRSEMNVSTLELGDSALYLCASSLAVGINYGYTFGSGTRLTVV.

This clonotype was recorded at least ten times. CDR3 DNA: TGTGCCAGCAGTTCTCCCCACGGGAGCTCCTACGAGCAGTACTTC. Protein sequence: CASSSPHGSSYEQYF. V usage is TRBV6-5 and J usage is TRBJ2-7; weak D call: TRBD2 (6 bases). V was cut by 4 bases and J by 0 bases, with 13 bases left in between. This CDR3 region has 15 residues. Germline loops: CDR1 MNHEY, CDR2 SVGAGI.

This clonotype has ten or more counts. J is TRBJ1-1 and V is TRBV6-1, with a weak D call TRBD1 (5 bases). Germline V gene lookup returns CDR1 MNHNS and CDR2 SASEGT. V lost 5 bases and J lost 1, with 14 bases in between. The CDR3 is 15 residues long. CDR3 coding DNA: TGTGCCAGCAGTACGACGGGACGGCGGAACACTGAAGCTTTCTTT. It encodes CASSTTGRRNTEAFF.

The chain uses TRBV20-1 and TRBJ2-5; D is perhaps TRBD1 (6 bases). V lost 3 bases and J 1 base, leaving 15 bases between the germline ends. The germline V gene has CDR1 DFQATT and CDR2 SNEGSKA (reference sequence). This CDR3 comprises 15 residues. The DNA for the CDR3 is TGCAGTGCTAGCGGGACACTGGGGTTCCAAGAGACCCAGTACTTC. Protein product: CSASGTLGFQETQYF.

This clonotype was picked up many times. The rearrangement joins TRBV14 to TRBJ1-1; D gene uncertain. CDR1 is SGHDN, CDR2 FVKESK, per germline. CDR3 size: 14 residues. Trimming removed 0 bases at V and 6 bases at J, with 11 bases between. CDR3: CASSQDSSRAEAFF. The CDR3 DNA follows: TGTGCCAGCAGCCAAGACTCCTCACGAGCTGAAGCTTTCTTT.

A remark on this clonotype: Germline is not matched at one junction end, which may reflect a read error. V usage is TRBV19 and J usage is TRBJ2-5, with 8 nucleotides matching TRBD1. This CDR3 has 14 amino acids. Germline CDR1 LNHDA, CDR2 SQIVND (reference sequence). As DNA, the CDR3 is TGTGCCAGTAGTCTAGACAGGGGACAGCCTCGCCAGTACTTC. This sequence encodes CASSLDRGQPRQYF.

This chain connects TRBV20-1 to TRBJ1-2; D is unresolved. V was pared by 5 bases and J by 3 bases, with 16 bases between. Germline assignment: CDR1 DFQATT and CDR2 SNEGSKA (reference sequence). The length of the CDR3 is 14 residues. CDR3 nucleotides: TGCAGTGCTGTGGATCTTTCGATGGACTATGGCTACACCTTC. It yields the protein CSAVDLSMDYGYTF.

The table lists this clonotype with many counts. The chain uses TRBV20-1 and TRBJ2-7; TRBD2 matches 14 bases. Germline V gene lookup returns CDR1 DFQATT and CDR2 SNEGSKA (reference sequence). The V and J ends lost 6 bases and 4 bases, in that order; junction bases with no gene match: 5. The CDR3 is 14 residues long. In nucleotides, the CDR3 is TGCAGTGCCCCGGGACTAGCGGGAGAATACGAGCAGTACTTC. It translates to CSAPGLAGEYEQYF.

The V gene is TRBV13, the J gene TRBJ2-7; 7 nucleotides line up with TRBD1. Unmatched junction bases numbered 13, after V lost 6 bases and J lost 2 bases. CDR3 length: 16 residues. The germline gives CDR1 PRHDT, CDR2 FYEKMQ (reference sequence). CDR3 coding DNA: TGTGCCAGCAGTCCTACCGCCGGGACAGCCACCTACGAGCAGTACTTC. Protein: CASSPTAGTATYEQYF.

This clonotype has at least ten counts. The V gene is TRBV28, the J gene TRBJ1-5; D is ambiguous. Trimming removed 7 bases from V and 0 bases from J, with 10 bases in between. This CDR3 has 14 residues. Germline CDR1 and CDR2: MDHEN and SYDVKM. CDR3 sequence (DNA): TGTGCCAGCAATAGAGGGAGTAGCAATCAGCCCCAGCATTTT. This encodes CASNRGSSNQPQHF.

The table lists this clonotype with many counts. The CDR3 DNA reads as TGTGCCAGCAGCCTCCGTGCAGGCCCAGGAGGCTATGGCTACACCTTC. It is translated as CASSLRAGPGGYGYTF. The genes are TRBV3-1 and TRBJ1-2; D gene ambiguous. Germline V lookup: CDR1 LGHDT, CDR2 YNNKEL (reference sequence). This CDR3 comprises 16 residues. V dropped 4 bases and J dropped 4 bases, with 19 bases sitting between them.

There are many counts of this clonotype. The germline gene is not matched at one end of the junction; a read error may be the cause. This chain links TRBV5-1 with TRBJ2-4, with D maybe TRBD2 (6 bases). The CDR3 contains 14 residues. Germline CDR1 is SGHRS and CDR2 is YFSETQ. DNA for the CDR3: TGCGCCAGCGGCTTGGGGGGAGCGGAAAACATTCAGTACTTC. Residues: CASGLGGAENIQYF.